The clone carrying this TCR beta chain was counted ten times or more. Libraries were prepared by immunoSEQ multiplex PCR; TCRdb keeps only in-frame clonotypes and omits some of them. This sample yields some 35,000 clones, of which 35% to 40% are seen a single time; more than 8.5% belongs to the top ten. Germline V gene data show CDR1 as SGHNT and CDR2 as YENEEA. This CDR3 is 16 amino acids long. Unmatched junction bases numbered 7, after V lost 1 base and J lost 4 bases. The data were obtained in a study of PD-L1 blockade in urothelial cancer. At the level of the study: Administration of atezolizumab to patients began in the mid-2010s, at 1,200 mg intravenously every 3 weeks. A median of approximately 1,500 T cells was obtained from tumor samples. Males with urothelial cancer arising in the bladder constituted most of the roughly 30 patients.

Here the sequenced sample was tumor tissue, taken before atezolizumab (anti-PD-L1) treatment. This clonotype was sampled from a man in his 60s with urothelial cancer. The rearrangement uses TRBV11-3 and TRBJ2-1, with TRBD2 identical over 7 bases. CDR3 region: CASSLGQRRGYNEQFF. The CDR3 DNA reads TGTGCCAGCAGCTTAGGCCAGAGGCGGGGGTACAATGAGCAGTTCTTC. The full variable domain, rest sourced from reference TRBV11-3 and TRBJ2-1, is EAGVVQSPRYKIIEKKQPVAFWCNPISGHNTLYWYLQNLGQGPELLIRYENEEAVDDSQLPKDRFSAERLKGVDSTLKIQPAELGDSAVYLCASSLGQRRGYNEQFFGPGTRLTVL.